This entry is about one TCR beta chain. Time point specified: newly diagnosed GD, antithyroid drugs for less than 3 months. From RNA extracted from PBMCs, the TCR library was made. The data stem from a study of regulatory T cells in long-lasting Graves disease. Investigators prepared the TCR beta libraries by applying iRepertoire HTBI primers and Arm-PCR of CDR3 regions. TCRdb fed the multiplex PCR reads into MiXCR, producing one record per CDR3 protein. The sample lists about 400,000 distinct CDR3 sequences, 15% occurring once. This CDR3 is built from 14 residues. CDR1 SGHDT and CDR2 YYEEEE come from the germline V gene. V lost 4 bases and J lost 0, with 11 bases in between. The sample also formed part of further work on T cells in Graves' hyperthyroidism and ophthalmopathy. That investigation notes: Hyperthyroidism patients were newly diagnosed, had disease duration under 2 months, and were aged 18 to 65 years. The HTBI primer set drove a first-round RT-PCR of the TCR CDR3.

This sequence was found in a woman aged 40 to 50 with Graves disease. The specimen was peripheral blood mononuclear cells (PBMCs), collected at new diagnosis, from a patient treated with antithyroid drugs. V and J are TRBV5-6 and TRBJ2-7; no clear D. The CDR3 DNA reads TGTGCCAGCAGCCAACCTGAAAGCTCCTACGAGCAGTACTTC. Its protein product is CASSQPESSYEQYF.